This T cell receptor beta chain was profiled in a study of blood T cell repertoires in COVID-19. On the study more broadly: Specimens from acute and convalescent COVID-19 originated in the United States, Italy and Spain. Sample material is recorded as cDNA or gDNA derived from T cells, B-cell-depleted T cells, or PBMCs.

CDR3 length equals 11 residues. The V end was cut by 4 bases, the J end by 11 bases, with 9 bases between. Germline V CDR1 and CDR2: SGHDN, FVKESK. Authors' methods: Estimated nucleated cell counts came from reference gene primer amplification. Measured with immunoSEQ multiplex PCR; TCRdb has only the in-frame clones, and not every one. The V and J calls and clone size are taken from that table; D and trimming were inferred from the DNA. The sample carries approximately 250,000 clones, approximately 89% recorded once. The sequence was obtained from a man in his forties with active or convalescent COVID-19. V and J are TRBV14 and TRBJ2-1; weak D call: TRBD2 (6 bases). Input material: peripheral blood. The CDR3 DNA follows: TGTGCCAGCAGCCCGGGACTCCAGCAGTTCTTC. It encodes CASSPGLQQFF.